These 17 T cell receptor beta chains came from one sample sequenced in a study of cytomegalovirus exposure and HLA in healthy donors. PCR involved 60 Vbeta and 13 Jbeta primers. Sequenced by immunoSEQ multiplex PCR; TCRdb stores in-frame clones only, minus some. The sample has about 190,000 clones, roughly 77% seen once. Material for sequencing was PBMCs. The receptors come from a woman in her 30s in good health and CMV-seropositive.

The chain uses TRBV27 and TRBJ2-7, with a possible D match to TRBD2 (5 bases). Looked up from germline, CDR1 is MNHEY and CDR2 is SMNVEV (reference sequence). With 6 bases removed from V and 4 bases from J, the gap between germline ends came to 13 bases. The CDR3 consists of 13 residues. The CDR3: CASSGSETYEQYF. The CDR3 DNA is TGTGCCAGCAGCGGTAGCGAGACTTACGAGCAGTACTTC.

This clone was counted once. The chain combines TRBV4-1 with TRBJ2-3; weak D call: TRBD2 (6 bases). V was cut by 4 bases and J by 2 bases, with 16 bases left in between. Per germline, CDR1 MGHRA and CDR2 YSYEKL. This CDR3 is built from 16 residues. The CDR3 loop reads CASSRPGTEPTDTQYF. CDR3 DNA sequence: TGCGCCAGCAGCCGGCCCGGGACTGAACCCACAGATACGCAGTATTTT.

The chain joins TRBV2 to TRBJ2-1; 7 bases fit TRBD2. This CDR3 has 14 amino acids. Germline values: CDR1 SNHLY, CDR2 FYNNEI. The J segment lost 6 bases and the V segment lost 2 bases, leaving 4 bases of the junction unmatched. The CDR3 region is CASSELAVSNEQFF. The CDR3 DNA sequence: TGTGCCAGCAGTGAACTAGCGGTCAGCAATGAGCAGTTCTTC.

The chain has TRBV19 and TRBJ1-1; D not certain. The V end lost 6 bases, the J end lost 1 base, and 12 bases lay between the germline ends. The CDR3 covers 14 residues. From germline, CDR1 is LNHDA and CDR2 SQIVND (reference sequence). The CDR3 region is CASRAVGGNTEAFF. CDR3 sequence (DNA): TGTGCCAGTAGGGCGGTCGGCGGGAACACTGAAGCTTTCTTT.

This clone came up a few times. The rearrangement links TRBV6-1 to TRBJ2-7; 7 nucleotides agree with TRBD2. The trim removed 3 bases at V and 6 bases at J, leaving 8 bases unmatched. CDR3 size: 14 residues. Per germline, CDR1 MNHNS and CDR2 SASEGT. CDR3 residues: CASSDGGSPSEQYF. In nucleotides, the CDR3 is TGTGCCAGCAGTGACGGCGGGAGTCCCTCCGAGCAGTACTTC.

The rearrangement joins TRBV6-1 to TRBJ2-1, with 11 bases that match TRBD2. V was pared by 1 base and J by 12 bases, with 14 bases of the junction left unmatched. Germline V gene sequence: CDR1 MNHNS, CDR2 SASEGT. The CDR3 spans 17 residues. The CDR3 sequence: CASSEDSGRARAGTQFF. CDR3 nucleotides: TGTGCCAGCAGTGAAGATAGCGGGAGGGCCAGGGCCGGAACGCAGTTCTTC.

As DNA, the CDR3 is TGTGCCAGCAGCTTAGACGGACGTATCCCCTGGGGCTTCTACGAGCAGTACTTC. Protein product: CASSLDGRIPWGFYEQYF. The genes are TRBV7-8 and TRBJ2-7; D may be TRBD1 (5 bases). The CDR3 has 18 amino acids. The V end was cut by 1 base, the J end by 3 bases, with 22 bases between. Germline loops: CDR1 SGHVS, CDR2 FQNEAQ.

The chain uses TRBV5-1 and TRBJ2-3; possible D gene TRBD2, 6 bases. Germline CDR1 is SGHRS and CDR2 is YFSETQ. Trimming left V 6 bases short and J 5 bases short, with 16 bases between. The CDR3 totals 14 residues. CDR3 sequence (DNA): TGCGCCAGCACAAGGATCGGGGGTGGAGATACGCAGTATTTT. Amino acid sequence: CASTRIGGGDTQYF.

The table lists this clone with a count of one. The chain is built from TRBV15 and TRBJ2-5, with TRBD1 matching over 7 bases. CDR1 LNHNV and CDR2 YYDKDF come from the germline V gene (reference sequence). Trimming cost V 0 bases and J 5 bases; bases outside gene matches: 0. The CDR3 covers 13 residues. For the CDR3, the DNA is TGTGCCACCAGCAGAGAACAGGGGGAGACCCAGTACTTC. Amino acids: CATSREQGETQYF.

The genes are TRBV28 and TRBJ2-6, with D tentatively TRBD2 (5 bases). V shed 5 bases and J shed 0 bases, with 11 bases lying between them. CDR1 and CDR2 from the germline V gene are MDHEN and SYDVKM. CDR3 length: 16 residues. CDR3 sequence: CASSRGWGSGANVLTF. The CDR3 nucleotides are TGTGCCAGCAGTCGAGGGTGGGGCTCTGGGGCCAACGTCCTGACTTTC.

This CDR3 reads CASSYDTYNEQFF. CDR3 in DNA: TGTGCCAGCAGTTACGACACTTACAATGAGCAGTTCTTC. The rearrangement uses TRBV27 and TRBJ2-1, with D hard to call. This CDR3 contains 13 residues. Trimming took off 4 bases at V and 4 bases at J, with 8 bases between the two ends. Germline CDR1 is MNHEY and CDR2 is SMNVEV (reference sequence).

The rearrangement uses TRBV6-1 and TRBJ1-5, with TRBD1 identical over 8 bases. The germline V gene encodes CDR1 MNHNS and CDR2 SASEGT. This CDR3 comprises 13 residues. V was pared by 5 bases and J by 7 bases, with 4 bases of the junction left unmatched. The CDR3 loop is CASSWDRMQPQHF. Here the CDR3 DNA reads TGTGCCAGCAGTTGGGACAGGATGCAGCCCCAGCATTTT.

The chain is built from TRBV7-8 and TRBJ2-7; possible D gene TRBD2, 5 bases. The germline V and J ends were trimmed by 8 bases and 4 bases, with 18 bases remaining between them. The CDR3 runs 14 residues. CDR1 is SGHVS and CDR2 is FQNEAQ in the germline V gene. The CDR3 DNA reads as TGTGCCAGCGACCCCGGACTCCTCTTTTACGAGCAGTACTTC. Translating it yields CASDPGLLFYEQYF.

The chain couples TRBV30 to TRBJ2-1, with 14 bases matching TRBD2. The V and J ends lost 3 bases and 15 bases, in that order; junction bases with no gene match: 7. Germline V CDR1 and CDR2: GTSNPN, SVGIG (reference sequence). The CDR3 contains 13 residues. CDR3 bases: TGTGCCTGGAGGAACGGGACTAGCGGGAGTGGGTTCTTC. As protein: CAWRNGTSGSGFF.

The genes are TRBV28 and TRBJ2-7; a possible D gene is TRBD2 (5 bases). Trimming shortened V by 7 bases and J by 7 bases, and 17 bases separated the two germline ends. CDR3 length: 13 residues. Germline V CDR1 and CDR2: MDHEN, SYDVKM. The CDR3 reads CASTPRTGLEQYF. Here the CDR3 DNA reads TGTGCCAGCACACCTAGGACTGGCCTGGAGCAGTACTTC. Full variable domain (remainder filled in from reference TRBV28 and TRBJ2-7): DVKVTQSSRYLVKRTGEKVFLECVQDMDHENMFWYRQDPGLGLRLIYFSYDVKMKEKGDIPEGYSVSREKKERFSLILESASTNQTSMYLCASTPRTGLEQYFGPGTRLTVT.

V is TRBV11-2 and J is TRBJ2-7, with a possible D match to TRBD1 (5 bases). Trimming shortened V by 4 bases and J by 2 bases, and 9 bases separated the two germline ends. The CDR3 runs to 13 residues. Germline V gene sequence: CDR1 SGHAT, CDR2 FQNNGV. The CDR3 protein is CASSSWTTYEQYF. The CDR3 coding sequence is TGTGCCAGCAGCTCATGGACAACCTACGAGCAGTACTTC.

The chain recombines TRBV28 with TRBJ2-5, with 9 bases lining up with TRBD1. Unmatched junction bases numbered 11, after V lost 6 bases and J lost 6 bases. The CDR3 contains 15 residues. Germline lookup yields CDR1 MDHEN and CDR2 SYDVKM. CDR3 bases: TGTGCCAGCAGCAGGGGGGGACAGGGTCACAAGACCCAGTACTTC. Translated, it gives CASSRGGQGHKTQYF.